These 4 T cell receptor beta chains were all obtained from the same sample, sequenced in a study of CD8 T cells in ankylosing spondylitis. TCRdb re-called the 5' RACE reads with MiXCR, one entry per CDR3 protein. The sample has 200,000 to 250,000 distinct CDR3 sequences, around a quarter seen once. Sequenced input: blood, either unsorted or a sorted T cell fraction (not recorded which). These receptors were collected from a male donor with ankylosing spondylitis or in good health (not recorded which).

The sample holds many counts of this clonotype. V and J are TRBV20-1 and TRBJ2-7; 9 nucleotides match TRBD1. The J segment lost 3 bases and the V segment lost 4 bases, leaving 7 bases of the junction unmatched. Germline V gene sequence: CDR1 DFQATT, CDR2 SNEGSKA (reference sequence). The length of the CDR3 is 14 residues. The CDR3 coding sequence is TGCAGTGCTACCCCCGGGACAGGGTACTACGAGCAGTACTTC. Its protein is CSATPGTGYYEQYF.

CDR3 in DNA: TGCAGCGTGTTGACCCAGGGAAGCGGGCGGAATGAGCAGTTCTTC. Amino acids: CSVLTQGSGRNEQFF. The chain joins TRBV29-1 to TRBJ2-1, with D tentatively TRBD2 (6 bases). The CDR3 totals 15 residues. The germline V gene encodes CDR1 SQVTM and CDR2 ANQGSEA. V gave up 6 bases and J gave up 7 bases, with 22 bases separating them.

This clonotype was observed at least ten times. The chain is built from TRBV20-1 and TRBJ2-3, with 7 bases that match TRBD2. V lost 5 bases to trimming and J lost 5 bases; unmatched junction nucleotides: 10. The CDR3 covers 14 residues. Germline-derived CDR1 and CDR2 are DFQATT and SNEGSKA (reference sequence). The CDR3 DNA is TGCAGTGCTGGCCCAAGCGGGATAGGAGATACGCAGTATTTT. It encodes CSAGPSGIGDTQYF.

This clonotype came up a few times. CDR3 amino acids: CSLRRLAVNEQFF. In nucleotides, the CDR3 is TGCAGCCTCCGTCGGCTAGCGGTAAATGAGCAGTTCTTC. The genes are TRBV29-1 and TRBJ2-1, with TRBD2 matching 7 bases. The CDR3 covers 13 residues. V lost 8 bases, J lost 7 bases, and 11 bases stayed unmatched. CDR1 is SQVTM, CDR2 ANQGSEA, per germline.